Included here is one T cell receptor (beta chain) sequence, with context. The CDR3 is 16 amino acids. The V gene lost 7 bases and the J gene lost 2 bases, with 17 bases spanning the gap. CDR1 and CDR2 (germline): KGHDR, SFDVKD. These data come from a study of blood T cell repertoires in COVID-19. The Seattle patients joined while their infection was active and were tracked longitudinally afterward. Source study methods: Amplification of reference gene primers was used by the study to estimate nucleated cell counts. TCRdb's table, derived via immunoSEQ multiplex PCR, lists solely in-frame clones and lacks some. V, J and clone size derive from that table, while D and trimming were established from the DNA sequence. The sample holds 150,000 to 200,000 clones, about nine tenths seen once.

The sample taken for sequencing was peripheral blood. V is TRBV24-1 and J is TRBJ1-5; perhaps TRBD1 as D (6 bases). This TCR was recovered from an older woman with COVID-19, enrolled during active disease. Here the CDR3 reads CATRGDITHRNQPQHF. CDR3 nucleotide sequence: TGTGCCACCAGGGGGGACATAACCCATCGCAATCAGCCCCAGCATTTT.